The 22 T cell receptor beta chains below come from one sample, sequenced in a study of regulatory T cells in long-lasting Graves disease (dated by TCRdb to 2020 to 2023). The library was produced with multiplex PCR. These reads were obtained on an Illumina HiSeq 4000. iRepertoire HTBI primers and Arm-PCR amplification of CDR3 regions were used to construct TCR beta libraries. TCRdb trimmed the raw reads at Q25, called clones with MiXCR and kept productive beta chains. Entries that share a CDR3 protein sequence are merged under the most common genes and DNA. Within this sample are around 450,000 distinct CDR3 sequences, with around a fifth of them counted one time only. The top ten clonotypes cover 7.1% of the sample. The time point label, read with the paper, signifies: persistent/refractory GD, antithyroid drugs over 5 years with positive TRAb. RNA was extracted from PBMCs in TRIzol for both TCR sequencing and RNA sequencing.

The sample in question was peripheral blood mononuclear cells (PBMCs), obtained when the disease was refractory, from a patient treated with antithyroid drugs. These receptors were taken from a female donor with Graves disease.

This clonotype has ten or more counts. V is TRBV28 and J is TRBJ1-2; 9 bases fit TRBD1. The CDR3 covers 15 residues. Unmatched junction bases numbered 9, after V lost 4 bases and J lost 6 bases. Germline V gene lookup returns CDR1 MDHEN and CDR2 SYDVKM. CDR3 nucleotides: TGTGCCAGCAGTTCTCCGGGACAGGGCCGCGATGGCTACACCTTC. Its protein product is CASSSPGQGRDGYTF.

This clonotype has a count of ten or more. V is TRBV13 and J is TRBJ2-1; 14 nucleotides align to TRBD2. J gave up 2 bases and V 5 bases, and 2 bases lay outside the gene matches. The CDR3 covers 16 residues. Germline V gene sequence: CDR1 PRHDT, CDR2 FYEKMQ (reference sequence). CDR3 nucleotide sequence: TGTGCCAGCAGCCTGGGACTAGCGGGAGCCTACAATGAGCAGTTCTTC. Translated, it gives CASSLGLAGAYNEQFF.

J is TRBJ2-7 and V is TRBV5-1; D possibly corresponds to TRBD1 (6 bases). Looked up from germline, CDR1 is SGHRS and CDR2 is YFSETQ. The length of the CDR3 is 15 residues. Trimming stripped 3 bases from V and 2 bases from J, with 15 bases between. CDR3 protein: CASSSDQGLTYEQYF. The CDR3 DNA sequence: TGCGCCAGCAGCTCCGACCAGGGGTTAACCTACGAGCAGTACTTC.

In this sample, this clonotype turned up many times. Here the CDR3 DNA reads TGCAGTGCTAGCTTACTAGCGGGAGCCTACTACGAGCAGTACTTC. Translated: CSASLLAGAYYEQYF. This rearrangement joins TRBV20-1 to TRBJ2-7, with 11 bases lining up with TRBD2. The germline gives CDR1 DFQATT, CDR2 SNEGSKA (reference sequence). The CDR3 is 15 amino acids. V lost 3 bases, J lost 3 bases, and 7 bases stayed unmatched.

This clonotype was detected only a few times. The chain has TRBV7-2 and TRBJ1-5; D unclear. With 1 base removed from V and 8 bases from J, the gap between germline ends came to 12 bases. The CDR3 has 14 amino acids. Per germline, CDR1 SGHTA and CDR2 FQGNSA. CDR3 coding DNA: TGTGCCAGCAGCTTAGACTGGGAAGTGAAGCCCCAGCATTTT. This gives the protein CASSLDWEVKPQHF. The full variable domain, in which reference TRBV7-2 and TRBJ1-5 provide the parts outside the CDR3, is GAGVSQSPSNKVTEKGKDVELRCDPISGHTALYWYRQSLGQGLEFLIYFQGNSAPDKSGLPSDRFSAERTGGSVSTLTIQRTQQEDSAVYLCASSLDWEVKPQHFGDGTRLSIL.

This clonotype appeared a few times. The chain combines TRBV29-1 with TRBJ2-5, with no clear D. Germline V gives CDR1 SQVTM, CDR2 ANQGSEA. The V gene lost 3 bases and the J gene lost 4 bases, with 15 bases spanning the gap. This CDR3 is built from 14 residues. Here the CDR3 reads CSVEIQAPGETQYF. The CDR3 region has the DNA TGCAGCGTTGAGATCCAGGCGCCGGGAGAGACCCAGTACTTC.

The chain has TRBV5-6 and TRBJ1-1; D remains unclear. Germline CDR1 is SGHDT and CDR2 is YYEEEE. There are 13 residues in the CDR3. V lost 3 bases, J lost 5 bases, and 11 bases lay in between. The CDR3: CASSSGSRTEAFF. The CDR3 DNA follows: TGTGCCAGCAGCTCCGGGTCTCGGACTGAAGCTTTCTTT.

This clonotype was recorded many times. The rearrangement uses TRBV28 and TRBJ2-7, with unresolved D. Per the germline V gene, CDR1 is MDHEN and CDR2 is SYDVKM. The length of the CDR3 is 14 residues. The V end lost 3 bases, the J end lost 5 bases, and 14 bases lay between the germline ends. The CDR3 protein is CASSLAAALNEQYF. CDR3 bases: TGTGCCAGCAGTTTGGCGGCTGCTCTGAACGAGCAGTACTTC.

Regarding this clonotype: Sequence at one end of the junction differs from germline and may be a read error. The gene calls are TRBV30 and TRBJ1-5; 8 nucleotides match TRBD1. The CDR3 runs to 15 residues. Germline-derived CDR1 and CDR2 are GTSNPN and SVGIG (reference sequence). In DNA, the CDR3 is TGTGCCTGGGGAAAGACAGGGGATGGCAATCAGCCCCGGCATTTT. Protein product: CAWGKTGDGNQPRHF.

This clonotype appeared many times. The genes are TRBV3-1 and TRBJ2-5; D unclear. V lost 0 bases and J lost 4, with 12 bases in between. The CDR3 sequence is 15 residues long. Germline V gene data show CDR1 as LGHDT and CDR2 as YNNKEL (reference sequence). CDR3 bases: TGTGCCAGCAGCCAAGAATTCCAGCCGGGAGAGACCCAGTACTTC. This gives the protein CASSQEFQPGETQYF.

This rearrangement joins TRBV19 to TRBJ2-2, with D possibly matching TRBD2 (5 bases). V was pared by 3 bases and J by 6 bases, with 17 bases between. The CDR3 covers 16 residues. Germline loops: CDR1 LNHDA, CDR2 SQIVND (reference sequence). The CDR3 protein is CASSMEPPGIAGELFF. CDR3 in DNA: TGTGCCAGTAGTATGGAGCCCCCGGGGATCGCCGGGGAGCTGTTTTTT.

The table lists this clonotype with many counts. The chain couples TRBV10-3 to TRBJ1-2, with TRBD1 as a possible D gene (5 bases). This CDR3 has 13 residues. V lost 11 bases and J lost 8, with 21 bases in between. CDR1 ENHRY and CDR2 SYGVKD come from the germline V gene. This chain's CDR3 is CASAGGRDSGYTF. CDR3 sequence (DNA): TGTGCCTCAGCAGGAGGCAGGGATAGCGGCTACACCTTC.

This chain joins TRBV6-9 and TRBJ1-4; D gene uncertain. Germline CDR1 reads MNHGY; CDR2 reads SVAAGI. This CDR3 is 14 amino acids long. The V gene lost 3 bases and the J gene lost 1 base, with 6 bases spanning the gap. CDR3 sequence: CASSYSRTNEKLFF. CDR3 bases: TGTGCCAGCAGTTACTCCAGAACTAATGAAAAACTGTTTTTT.

This clonotype was counted at least ten times. The chain links TRBV28 to TRBJ2-5; 7 nucleotides line up with TRBD2. This CDR3 spans 14 amino acids. Losses at the gene ends were 1 base for V and 2 bases for J; bases not matched to a gene: 1. Germline V gene data show CDR1 as MDHEN and CDR2 as SYDVKM. CDR3 loop: CASSLLGGQETQYF. The CDR3, as DNA: TGTGCCAGCAGTTTATTGGGGGGGCAAGAGACCCAGTACTTC.

The chain links TRBV10-1 to TRBJ2-7; 7 positions match TRBD2. With 2 bases clipped from V and 3 bases from J, the junction kept 4 bases outside the gene matches. Germline V lookup: CDR1 WNHNN, CDR2 SYGVQD (reference sequence). CDR3 length: 14 amino acids. In DNA, the CDR3 is TGCGCCAGCAGTGAGGACCGGGACTACTACGAGCAGTACTTC. As protein: CASSEDRDYYEQYF.

This clonotype was detected a few times. The rearrangement uses TRBV6-1 and TRBJ2-3; 11 nucleotides agree with TRBD2. Trimming at V came to 6 bases and at J to 0 bases, leaving 5 bases not matched to a gene. The CDR3 has 16 residues. Germline V gene sequence: CDR1 MNHNS, CDR2 SASEGT. The CDR3 sequence is CASRPRTSGSTDTQYF. CDR3 sequence (DNA): TGTGCCAGCAGGCCACGGACTAGCGGGAGCACAGATACGCAGTATTTT.

This clonotype turned up a few times. This chain links TRBV28 with TRBJ2-1; weak D call: TRBD2 (6 bases). V was trimmed by 5 bases and J by 7 bases, leaving 18 bases between them. Germline lookup yields CDR1 MDHEN and CDR2 SYDVKM. The CDR3 consists of 15 residues. The chain's CDR3 is CASSSSGARWNEQFF. Written as DNA, the CDR3 is TGTGCCAGCAGTAGTAGCGGAGCTAGGTGGAATGAGCAGTTCTTC. The whole variable domain, filled in from reference TRBV28 and TRBJ2-1, reads DVKVTQSSRYLVKRTGEKVFLECVQDMDHENMFWYRQDPGLGLRLIYFSYDVKMKEKGDIPEGYSVSREKKERFSLILESASTNQTSMYLCASSSSGARWNEQFFGPGTRLTVL.

V and J are TRBV4-2 and TRBJ1-2, with D maybe TRBD1 (6 bases). The CDR3 sequence is 14 residues long. Germline V gene sequence: CDR1 LGHNA, CDR2 YNFKEQ. The germline V and J ends were trimmed by 0 bases and 6 bases, with 11 bases remaining between them. The CDR3 reads CASSQDRDINGYTF. CDR3 nucleotide sequence: TGTGCCAGCAGCCAAGATCGGGACATAAATGGCTACACCTTC.

This clonotype appeared many times. This chain uses TRBV11-3 with TRBJ2-5; unclear D gene. The CDR3 has 15 amino acids. Germline V gene data show CDR1 as SGHNT and CDR2 as YENEEA. V was shortened by 3 bases and J by 4 bases, with 15 bases between the two germline ends. This CDR3 reads CASSFSPGRRETQYF. CDR3 in DNA: TGTGCCAGCAGCTTCAGTCCGGGTCGTAGAGAGACCCAGTACTTC.

This clonotype was counted between two and nine times. Since a much larger clone is just one base distant, this may be a read error. The chain carries TRBV28 and TRBJ1-5; no definite D call. V was pared by 6 bases and J by 0 bases, with 15 bases between. Germline V gene lookup returns CDR1 MDHEN and CDR2 SYDVKM. The CDR3 extends over 16 amino acids. CDR3 DNA: TGTGCCAGCAGACACCTTCGGCGGGGTAGCAATCAGCCCCAGCATTTT. Amino acid sequence: CASRHLRRGSNQPQHF. The full variable domain, completed using reference TRBV28 and TRBJ1-5, is DVKVTQSSRYLVKRTGEKVFLECVQDMDHENMFWYRQDPGLGLRLIYFSYDVKMKEKGDIPEGYSVSREKKERFSLILESASTNQTSMYLCASRHLRRGSNQPQHFGDGTRLSIL.

A few counts support this clonotype. This rearrangement joins TRBV30 to TRBJ1-2; D might be TRBD1 (5 bases). The germline gives CDR1 GTSNPN, CDR2 SVGIG (reference sequence). V lost 5 bases, J lost 2 bases, and 18 bases lay in between. The CDR3 extends over 15 amino acids. The CDR3 is CAWDSDGWGNYGYTF. The CDR3 DNA reads TGTGCCTGGGACTCGGACGGCTGGGGGAACTATGGCTACACCTTC.

This clonotype showed up just a few times. The chain is built from TRBV7-6 and TRBJ2-7; D is ambiguous. The V and J ends lost 3 bases and 3 bases respectively, with 9 bases between them. Germline V CDR1 and CDR2: SGHVS, FNYEAQ. CDR3 length: 13 residues. CDR3: CASSLGPVYEQYF. The CDR3 DNA follows: TGTGCCAGCAGCTTGGGCCCTGTCTACGAGCAGTACTTC.